The next 28 T cell receptor beta chains were all read from a single sample in a study of cytomegalovirus exposure and HLA in healthy donors. The PCR employed 60 Vbeta primers together with 13 Jbeta primers. Method: immunoSEQ multiplex PCR; TCRdb's copy keeps in-frame clones and lacks some. This table holds roughly 170,000 clones, about 65% found once. Sequenced sample: PBMCs. The receptor set was obtained from a girl between 5 and 17 years old in good health and CMV-seronegative.

The CDR3 DNA is TGTGCCAGCAGACTCCGGGACAGGGGGCACCATGAGCAGTTCTTC. This sequence encodes CASRLRDRGHHEQFF. This chain links TRBV2 with TRBJ2-1, with 12 bases identical to TRBD1. Trimming cost V 6 bases and J 8 bases; bases outside gene matches: 8. The CDR3 is 15 residues long. Germline V gene sequence: CDR1 SNHLY, CDR2 FYNNEI.

This sequence joins TRBV19 and TRBJ1-1, with TRBD1 as a possible D gene (6 bases). Looked up from germline, CDR1 is LNHDA and CDR2 is SQIVND (reference sequence). This CDR3 region has 15 residues. The V and J ends lost 5 bases and 1 base respectively, with 14 bases between them. The CDR3 DNA reads TGTGCCAGTAGTTACAGGGATAGGGAGAACACTGAAGCTTTCTTT. As protein: CASSYRDRENTEAFF.

The V gene is TRBV14, the J gene TRBJ2-4; maybe TRBD2 (5 bases). Looked up from germline, CDR1 is SGHDN and CDR2 is FVKESK. This CDR3 region has 12 residues. Deletions cut 2 bases from V and 13 bases from J, with 12 bases between. The CDR3 nucleotides read TGTGCCAGCAGCCAAAGCCCGTCGGGGCAGTACTTC. This sequence encodes CASSQSPSGQYF. The full variable domain, in which reference TRBV14 and TRBJ2-4 provide the parts outside the CDR3, is EAGVTQFPSHSVIEKGQTVTLRCDPISGHDNLYWYRRVMGKEIKFLLHFVKESKQDESGMPNNRFLAERTGGTYSTLKVQPAELEDSGVYFCASSQSPSGQYFGAGTRLSVL.

The chain has TRBV11-2 and TRBJ1-5, with 9 nucleotides matching TRBD1. The CDR3 sequence is 16 residues long. Germline V CDR1 and CDR2: SGHAT, FQNNGV. V lost 6 bases, J lost 1 base, and 7 bases stayed unmatched. The CDR3 sequence is CASSLTGTGSNQPQHF. CDR3 in DNA: TGTGCCAGCAGTCTGACCGGGACAGGGAGCAATCAGCCCCAGCATTTT. Complete variable domain (other parts from reference TRBV11-2 and TRBJ1-5): EAGVAQSPRYKIIEKRQSVAFWCNPISGHATLYWYQQILGQGPKLLIQFQNNGVVDDSQLPKDRFSAERLKGVDSTLKIQPAKLEDSAVYLCASSLTGTGSNQPQHFGDGTRLSIL.

This clone has just a few counts. The chain links TRBV7-9 to TRBJ1-6; D ambiguous. CDR1 SEHNR and CDR2 FQNEAQ come from the germline V gene (reference sequence). The CDR3 totals 15 residues. V shed 4 bases and J shed 10 bases, with 17 bases lying between them. This CDR3 is CASSSTSSGGSPLHF. The DNA for the CDR3 is TGTGCCAGCAGCTCCACGTCGTCGGGAGGGTCACCCCTCCACTTT.

This clone appeared a few times. The rearrangement uses TRBV7-8 and TRBJ1-3; 7 bases are shared with TRBD1. Germline loops: CDR1 SGHVS, CDR2 FQNEAQ. Losses at the gene ends were 5 bases for V and 0 bases for J; bases not matched to a gene: 10. CDR3 length equals 17 residues. The CDR3 sequence: CASSLWTGFSSGNTIYF. The CDR3 DNA is TGTGCCAGCAGCCTCTGGACAGGATTCTCCTCTGGAAACACCATATATTTT.

This clone was seen a handful of times. The rearrangement joins TRBV11-1 to TRBJ2-7; D not certain. CDR3 size: 13 residues. Between the trimmed V and J ends, which lost 2 bases and 3 bases, there was a span of 8 bases. Germline CDR1 reads SGHAT; CDR2 reads FQDESV (reference sequence). DNA of the CDR3: TGTGCCAGCAGCTTACGAGGCAACTACGAGCAGTACTTC. It yields the protein CASSLRGNYEQYF.

The CDR3, as DNA: TGCGCCAGCAGCTTCTGGGGCCTCCACTACGAGCAGTACTTC. Its translation: CASSFWGLHYEQYF. The chain carries TRBV5-1 and TRBJ2-7, with a possible D match to TRBD1 (5 bases). CDR3 length: 14 amino acids. The V end was cut by 2 bases, the J end by 3 bases, with 12 bases between. The germline V gene encodes CDR1 SGHRS and CDR2 YFSETQ.

The chain uses TRBV6-1 and TRBJ2-3, with 8 bases fitting TRBD2. Looked up from germline, CDR1 is MNHNS and CDR2 is SASEGT. CDR3 length equals 12 residues. J was trimmed by 6 bases and V by 8 bases; bases with no gene match: 4. The CDR3 here is CASRGGQDTQYF. CDR3 nucleotide sequence: TGTGCCAGCCGGGGGGGCCAGGATACGCAGTATTTT.

This chain links TRBV6-6 with TRBJ2-1; D is perhaps TRBD2 (7 bases). V lost 4 bases to trimming and J lost 4 bases, with 17 bases between them. CDR3 length: 16 residues. CDR1 is MNHNY and CDR2 is SVGAGI in the germline V gene (reference sequence). The chain's CDR3 is CASSLPGGGLYNEQFF. The CDR3 DNA is TGTGCCAGCAGTTTGCCCGGCGGGGGCCTTTACAATGAGCAGTTCTTC.

The chain has TRBV30 and TRBJ1-1; 7 bases are a match to TRBD1. Germline V gene lookup returns CDR1 GTSNPN and CDR2 SVGIG (reference sequence). J gave up 0 bases and V 2 bases, and 6 bases lay outside the gene matches. The CDR3 length is 15 residues. CDR3 in amino acids: CAWSLGGVMNTEAFF. In DNA form, the CDR3 reads TGTGCCTGGAGTCTAGGGGGCGTCATGAACACTGAAGCTTTCTTT.

The V call is TRBV14, the J call TRBJ2-5, with 10 nucleotides matching TRBD1. Germline CDR1 SGHDN, CDR2 FVKESK. The CDR3 totals 16 residues. With 4 bases clipped from V and 3 bases from J, the junction kept 8 bases outside the gene matches. The CDR3 sequence: CASSRNPGTGEETQYF. The CDR3 DNA reads TGTGCCAGCAGCCGGAACCCCGGGACAGGGGAAGAGACCCAGTACTTC. The entire variable domain, with the rest obtained from reference TRBV14 and TRBJ2-5, is as follows: EAGVTQFPSHSVIEKGQTVTLRCDPISGHDNLYWYRRVMGKEIKFLLHFVKESKQDESGMPNNRFLAERTGGTYSTLKVQPAELEDSGVYFCASSRNPGTGEETQYFGPGTRLLVL.

This clone was counted a few times. Sequence at one end of the junction differs from germline and may be a read error. This chain joins TRBV19 and TRBJ1-1, with D uncertain. CDR3 length: 15 residues. Germline V gives CDR1 LNHDA, CDR2 SQIVND (reference sequence). Here the CDR3 DNA reads TGTGCCAGTAGTATAGCGTCCAGGAAGAACGCTGAAGCTTTCTTT. As protein: CASSIASRKNAEAFF.

This chain connects TRBV9 to TRBJ1-5, with a tentative D call TRBD1 (5 bases). Per the germline V gene, CDR1 is SGDLS and CDR2 is YYNGEE. Trimming took 2 bases from V and 7 from J, leaving 16 bases between them. The CDR3 consists of 15 residues. In DNA form, the CDR3 reads TGTGCCAGCAGCGTTACCGACAGTTCGAGGCAGCCCCAGCATTTT. Its translation: CASSVTDSSRQPQHF.

The chain couples TRBV7-7 to TRBJ2-2; D remains unclear. CDR1 SSHAT and CDR2 FNYEAQ come from the germline V gene (reference sequence). The length of the CDR3 is 16 residues. Trimming took 2 bases from V and 1 from J, leaving 11 bases between them. CDR3 bases: TGTGCCAGCAGCTTATTGCTTCCCAGGAACACCGGGGAGCTGTTTTTT. Translating gives CASSLLLPRNTGELFF.

The J gene is TRBJ2-2, the V gene TRBV25-1, with a tentative D call TRBD2 (6 bases). Germline assignment: CDR1 MGHDK and CDR2 SYGVNS. This CDR3 contains 17 residues. V shed 6 bases and J shed 1 base, with 18 bases lying between them. CDR3 amino acids: CASSARTGVGNTGELFF. The CDR3 DNA is TGTGCCAGCAGCGCCAGGACGGGAGTGGGGAACACCGGGGAGCTGTTTTTT. Together with reference TRBV25-1 and TRBJ2-2, the CDR3 gives the full variable domain: EADIYQTPRYLVIGTGKKITLECSQTMGHDKMYWYQQDPGMELHLIHYSYGVNSTEKGDLSSESTVSRIRTEHFPLTLESARPSHTSQYLCASSARTGVGNTGELFFGEGSRLTVL.

The chain recombines TRBV19 with TRBJ2-7, with 7 bases identical to TRBD1. J was trimmed by 7 bases and V by 3 bases; bases with no gene match: 12. Germline V gene lookup returns CDR1 LNHDA and CDR2 SQIVND (reference sequence). The CDR3 contains 15 residues. CDR3 sequence (DNA): TGTGCCAGTAGTATTATAGGACAGGCTTCTCAGGAGCAGTACTTC. Translation gives CASSIIGQASQEQYF. The whole variable domain, remainder taken from reference TRBV19 and TRBJ2-7, is DGGITQSPKYLFRKEGQNVTLSCEQNLNHDAMYWYRQDPGQGLRLIYYSQIVNDFQKGDIAEGYSVSREKKESFPLTVTSAQKNPTAFYLCASSIIGQASQEQYFGPGTRLTVT.

In its sample, this clone was seen a few times. This chain joins TRBV7-8 and TRBJ1-3; no definite D call. The CDR3 is 15 amino acids. Trimming cost V 5 bases and J 0 bases, with 11 bases left between them. Germline CDR1 reads SGHVS; CDR2 reads FQNEAQ. Here the CDR3 DNA reads TGTGCCAGCAGCCTCTCCGACACCTCTGGAAACACCATATATTTT. It specifies CASSLSDTSGNTIYF.

The rearrangement links TRBV5-6 to TRBJ2-7, with 8 bases fitting TRBD1. The trim removed 8 bases at V and 2 bases at J, leaving 12 bases unmatched. The CDR3 is 15 residues long. Germline V lookup: CDR1 SGHDT, CDR2 YYEEEE. The CDR3 bases are TGTGCCAGTACCCCCGGGACAGGATATACCTACGAGCAGTACTTC. This encodes CASTPGTGYTYEQYF.

The genes are TRBV2 and TRBJ2-3; D remains unclear. The CDR3 has 14 residues. From germline, CDR1 is SNHLY and CDR2 FYNNEI. The V and J ends lost 3 bases and 2 bases respectively, with 9 bases between them. The CDR3 sequence: CASSEILDTDTQYF. CDR3 nucleotides: TGTGCCAGCAGTGAGATACTTGACACAGATACGCAGTATTTT.

V usage is TRBV2 and J usage is TRBJ1-5, with D perhaps TRBD1 (6 bases). Germline loops: CDR1 SNHLY, CDR2 FYNNEI. The CDR3 runs 15 residues. V lost 5 bases, J lost 0 bases, and 11 bases lay in between. The CDR3 bases are TGTGCCAGCAGTTTCCAGGGGAATAGCAATCAGCCCCAGCATTTT. This translates into CASSFQGNSNQPQHF.

The V gene is TRBV7-2, the J gene TRBJ1-6; a possible D gene is TRBD1 (5 bases). V gave up 3 bases and J gave up 5 bases, with 17 bases separating them. The CDR3 totals 17 residues. Per the germline V gene, CDR1 is SGHTA and CDR2 is FQGNSA. In nucleotides, the CDR3 is TGTGCCAGCAGCTTTCCCAAAGGAGGGACTAATAATTCACCCCTCCACTTT. This sequence encodes CASSFPKGGTNNSPLHF.

This clone has only a few counts. V is TRBV6-6 and J is TRBJ1-1; D gene unclear. Germline V gene data show CDR1 as MNHNY and CDR2 as SVGAGI (reference sequence). This CDR3 has 12 residues. Trimming took 6 bases from V and 4 from J, leaving 9 bases between them. The CDR3 spells CASRPGSTEAFF. The DNA of the CDR3 is TGTGCCAGCAGGCCCGGGAGCACTGAAGCTTTCTTT.

The chain carries TRBV6-5 and TRBJ2-7; 7 bases line up with TRBD2. The CDR3 totals 15 residues. Trimming removed 4 bases from V and 1 base from J; junction bases left unmatched: 7. The germline gives CDR1 MNHEY, CDR2 SVGAGI. Written as DNA, the CDR3 is TGTGCCAGCAGTTCCGGGCCGGGAGGATCCTACGAGCAGTACTTC. Translated: CASSSGPGGSYEQYF.

The gene calls are TRBV2 and TRBJ1-1, with unresolved D. This CDR3 has 13 amino acids. Germline V gene data show CDR1 as SNHLY and CDR2 as FYNNEI. V lost 8 bases and J lost 4, with 14 bases in between. The CDR3 here is CASELGVSTEAFF. Written as DNA, the CDR3 is TGTGCCAGCGAACTGGGAGTGAGCACTGAAGCTTTCTTT.

CDR3 bases: TGTGCCAGCAGCCGAATCCAGGAGAACACTGAAGCTTTCTTT. Translation gives CASSRIQENTEAFF. The J gene is TRBJ1-1, the V gene TRBV14, with D hard to call. The CDR3 contains 14 residues. The V end was cut by 4 bases, the J end by 1 base, with 10 bases between. Germline CDR1 is SGHDN and CDR2 is FVKESK.

The chain joins TRBV27 to TRBJ2-1; no clear D gene. The CDR3 spans 14 residues. The V end was cut by 4 bases, the J end by 7 bases, with 14 bases between. In germline, CDR1 is MNHEY, CDR2 SMNVEV (reference sequence). CDR3 in DNA: TGTGCCAGCAGTTCCGATTTACTCGGGAATGAGCAGTTCTTC. Its protein is CASSSDLLGNEQFF.

The rearrangement uses TRBV7-8 and TRBJ2-1; 9 bases are shared with TRBD2. Germline values: CDR1 SGHVS, CDR2 FQNEAQ. Germline trimming cut 1 base from V and 4 bases from J; bases unmatched to any gene: 5. The CDR3 extends over 16 amino acids. This CDR3 reads CASSLGWAGGYNEQFF. The CDR3, as DNA: TGTGCCAGCAGCTTAGGATGGGCGGGGGGGTACAATGAGCAGTTCTTC.